Each of the 28 T cell receptor beta chains below was sequenced from the same sample in a study of long-term antiretroviral therapy in people with HIV. Survey-level resolution applied to immunoSEQ assay v3.0. Only in-frame clones appear in the TCRdb table, and some are missing; sequencing was by immunoSEQ multiplex PCR. Here the sample spans around 43,000 clones, less than 95% being singletons. Material: unsorted PBMCs, obtained roughly 9.4 years after starting antiretroviral therapy. These receptor sequences come from a man aged 30 to 45 with HIV.

This chain uses TRBV27 with TRBJ2-3; perhaps TRBD1 as D (6 bases). The CDR3 consists of 14 residues. The V gene lost 4 bases and the J gene lost 0 bases, with 8 bases spanning the gap. The germline CDR1 and CDR2 sequences are MNHEY and SMNVEV (reference sequence). CDR3 sequence reads: CASSWTASTDTQYF. The DNA of the CDR3 is TGTGCCAGCAGTTGGACAGCTAGCACAGATACGCAGTATTTT.

The genes are TRBV29-1 and TRBJ1-1; D remains unclear. This CDR3 is 15 amino acids long. The V and J ends lost 7 bases and 0 bases respectively, with 18 bases between them. The germline V gene has CDR1 SQVTM and CDR2 ANQGSEA. Here the CDR3 reads CSAQDGWGMNTEAFF. Written as DNA, the CDR3 is TGCAGCGCCCAGGATGGGTGGGGTATGAACACTGAAGCTTTCTTT. Full variable domain (outside the CDR3, taken from reference TRBV29-1 and TRBJ1-1): SAVISQKPSRDICQRGTSLTIQCQVDSQVTMMFWYRQQPGQSLTLIATANQGSEATYESGFVIDKFPISRPNLTFSTLTVSNMSPEDSSIYLCSAQDGWGMNTEAFFGQGTRLTVV.

The V and J genes are TRBV2 and TRBJ2-1, with D tentatively TRBD1 or TRBD2 (5 bases each). Between the trimmed V and J ends, which lost 8 bases and 6 bases, there was a span of 14 bases. Germline CDR1 reads SNHLY; CDR2 reads FYNNEI. CDR3 size: 13 residues. The CDR3 nucleotides are TGTGCCAGCGAGGGGATTGTGGCCAATGAGCAGTTCTTC. Residues: CASEGIVANEQFF.

This chain connects TRBV7-2 to TRBJ2-4; 8 bases align to TRBD2. V gave up 3 bases and J gave up 6 bases; unmatched junction bases: 13. Germline V CDR1 and CDR2: SGHTA, FQGNSA. This CDR3 is built from 17 residues. The CDR3 protein is CASSFSSGGASGNIQYF. The CDR3 nucleotides are TGTGCCAGCAGCTTCTCGAGCGGGGGTGCGAGTGGAAACATTCAGTACTTC.

The gene calls are TRBV7-8 and TRBJ1-1; no clear D gene. V lost 3 bases and J lost 1, with 6 bases in between. Germline V gives CDR1 SGHVS, CDR2 FQNEAQ. The CDR3 is 13 residues long. DNA for the CDR3: TGTGCCAGCAGCTTCAGACAGAACACTGAAGCTTTCTTT. This sequence encodes CASSFRQNTEAFF.

In DNA form, the CDR3 reads TGCGCCAGCAGCTTGGAATGGGGCACTGAAGCTTTCTTT. Translated: CASSLEWGTEAFF. The chain links TRBV5-1 to TRBJ1-1; no clear D. V lost 0 bases, J lost 4 bases, and 7 bases lay in between. Germline V CDR1 and CDR2: SGHRS, YFSETQ. The CDR3 is 13 amino acids. Filled out from reference TRBV5-1 and TRBJ1-1, the complete variable domain reads KAGVTQTPRYLIKTRGQQVTLSCSPISGHRSVSWYQQTPGQGLQFLFEYFSETQRNKGNFPGRFSGRQFSNSRSEMNVSTLELGDSALYLCASSLEWGTEAFFGQGTRLTVV.

V usage is TRBV4-1 and J usage is TRBJ1-2, with D perhaps TRBD1 (5 bases). V lost 0 bases to trimming and J lost 3 bases, with 23 bases between them. Germline loops: CDR1 MGHRA, CDR2 YSYEKL. CDR3 length: 19 amino acids. The CDR3 DNA reads as TGCGCCAGCAGCCAAGAAGATCCTAGGGGAGGCCATCACGACTATGGCTACACCTTC. Its protein product is CASSQEDPRGGHHDYGYTF.

This chain uses TRBV5-1 with TRBJ2-7; tentatively, D is TRBD1 (6 bases). Trimming took 4 bases from V and 1 from J, leaving 12 bases between them. Germline CDR1 is SGHRS and CDR2 is YFSETQ. The CDR3 sequence is 14 residues long. Here the CDR3 DNA reads TGCGCCAGCAGCCTGACAGGTTATTCCTACGAGCAGTACTTC. Amino acid sequence: CASSLTGYSYEQYF.

The chain employs TRBV6-4 and TRBJ1-2; D possibly corresponds to TRBD1 (5 bases). Trimming took 0 bases from V and 4 from J, leaving 9 bases between them. CDR1 and CDR2 from the germline V gene are MRHNA and SNTAGT. The CDR3 sequence is 14 residues long. The CDR3 nucleotides read TGTGCCAGCAGTGACTCGAGTCAGGGCTATGGCTACACCTTC. It specifies CASSDSSQGYGYTF.

V usage is TRBV27 and J usage is TRBJ1-3, with a weak D call TRBD1 (6 bases). With 8 bases removed from V and 0 bases from J, the gap between germline ends came to 26 bases. The CDR3 extends over 19 amino acids. Germline-derived CDR1 and CDR2 are MNHEY and SMNVEV (reference sequence). DNA of the CDR3: TGTGCCAGCGGTCATACAGGGATCTTCGGGGTTAGCTCTGGAAACACCATATATTTT. Encoded protein: CASGHTGIFGVSSGNTIYF.

This clone has only one observation. The chain links TRBV6-6 to TRBJ1-4, with TRBD1 matching 8 bases. The CDR3 spans 15 residues. J lost 7 bases, V lost 6 bases, and 10 bases had no gene match. Germline CDR1 MNHNY, CDR2 SVGAGI (reference sequence). The CDR3 reads CASSYTRGRIEKLFF. CDR3 DNA sequence: TGTGCCAGCAGCTACACCAGGGGGCGTATTGAAAAACTGTTTTTT.

This chain joins TRBV28 and TRBJ1-2; 12 bases are shared with TRBD1. This CDR3 comprises 14 residues. Germline CDR1 MDHEN, CDR2 SYDVKM. After removal of 3 bases from V and 7 bases from J, the junction contained 3 bases not matched to a gene. The CDR3 DNA sequence: TGTGCCAGCAGTTTCCCGGGACAGGGGGCTGGCTACACCTTC. Translated: CASSFPGQGAGYTF.

The gene calls are TRBV9 and TRBJ2-1; tentatively, D is TRBD2 (5 bases). V lost 3 bases to trimming and J lost 8 bases, with 15 bases between them. The CDR3 length is 14 residues. In germline, CDR1 is SGDLS, CDR2 YYNGEE. This CDR3 is CASSASGKLDEQFF. CDR3 in DNA: TGTGCCAGCAGCGCCTCGGGGAAGCTGGATGAGCAGTTCTTC.

The chain joins TRBV10-3 to TRBJ1-2, with D possibly TRBD1 on 5 matching bases. With 3 bases removed from V and 8 bases from J, the gap between germline ends came to 13 bases. This CDR3 is 13 amino acids long. Germline V CDR1 and CDR2: ENHRY, SYGVKD. CDR3 region: CAISDREVRGYTF. The CDR3 nucleotides read TGTGCCATCAGTGACAGGGAGGTACGGGGCTACACCTTC.

The chain carries TRBV27 and TRBJ1-6, with TRBD1 as a possible D gene (5 bases). Trimming took off 5 bases at V and 3 bases at J, with 8 bases between the two ends. This CDR3 is 14 amino acids long. CDR1 is MNHEY, CDR2 SMNVEV, per germline (reference sequence). The CDR3 sequence: CASSIDSYNSPLHF. For the CDR3, the DNA is TGTGCCAGCAGTATTGACAGCTATAATTCACCCCTCCACTTT.

The chain is built from TRBV28 and TRBJ2-5; tentative D call: TRBD2 (5 bases). The CDR3 loop spans 14 amino acids. Between the trimmed V and J ends, which lost 0 bases and 5 bases, there was a span of 10 bases. Per germline, CDR1 MDHEN and CDR2 SYDVKM. CDR3 sequence (DNA): TGTGCCAGCAGTTTATGGGAGGAGGAGGAGACCCAGTACTTC. Translation: CASSLWEEEETQYF.

The chain combines TRBV19 with TRBJ1-1, with 8 nucleotides matching TRBD1. V lost 6 bases and J lost 4; bases outside the gene matches: 4. Germline V gene data show CDR1 as LNHDA and CDR2 as SQIVND (reference sequence). This CDR3 has 13 residues. The CDR3 loop is CASRPDRATEAFF. CDR3 DNA sequence: TGTGCCAGTAGACCGGACAGGGCCACTGAAGCTTTCTTT.

The rearrangement links TRBV18 to TRBJ2-5; TRBD1 matches 7 bases. Per the germline V gene, CDR1 is KGHSH and CDR2 is LQKENI. The CDR3 spans 13 residues. The V and J ends lost 5 bases and 5 bases, in that order; junction bases with no gene match: 5. The CDR3 bases are TGTGCCAGCTCAACGACAGGGAAGGAGACCCAGTACTTC. Translation: CASSTTGKETQYF.

This sequence joins TRBV6-5 and TRBJ1-1; maybe TRBD1 (5 bases). In germline, CDR1 is MNHEY, CDR2 SVGAGI. This CDR3 region has 13 residues. V lost 4 bases and J lost 1, with 7 bases in between. CDR3 protein: CASSSGGNTEAFF. CDR3 DNA: TGTGCCAGCAGTTCGGGGGGGAACACTGAAGCTTTCTTT.

V and J are TRBV4-1 and TRBJ2-5; D is undetermined. CDR3 length equals 14 residues. V lost 3 bases and J 5 bases, leaving 13 bases between the germline ends. CDR1 is MGHRA, CDR2 YSYEKL, per germline. The CDR3 reads CASSHGPIPETQYF. CDR3 bases: TGCGCCAGCAGCCATGGCCCCATCCCCGAGACCCAGTACTTC.

This rearrangement joins TRBV27 to TRBJ1-3; the D gene is possibly TRBD1 (6 bases). Trimming stripped 0 bases from V and 4 bases from J, with 19 bases between. The germline V gene has CDR1 MNHEY and CDR2 SMNVEV (reference sequence). The CDR3 is made up of 18 amino acids. CDR3 nucleotide sequence: TGTGCCAGCAGTTTATCGGGGGCTCGGGGAAGGGGAGGAAACACCATATATTTT. As protein: CASSLSGARGRGGNTIYF.

This clone has just a few counts. This chain links TRBV29-1 with TRBJ1-5; no clear D. There are 13 residues in the CDR3. Germline lookup yields CDR1 SQVTM and CDR2 ANQGSEA. The V end was cut by 4 bases, the J end by 1 base, with 8 bases between. The DNA of the CDR3 is TGCAGCGTTGCCCGGGAGAGCAATCAGCCCCAGCATTTT. This sequence encodes CSVARESNQPQHF.

This chain links TRBV6-5 with TRBJ1-4; D call uncertain. The CDR3 runs to 12 residues. The germline CDR1 and CDR2 sequences are MNHEY and SVGAGI. V lost 5 bases to trimming and J lost 11 bases, with 12 bases between them. The CDR3 spells CASSPNFLKLFF. CDR3 nucleotides: TGTGCCAGCAGTCCCAATTTCCTTAAACTGTTTTTT.

This clone was counted a single time. CDR3 residues: CASSLYRGRVGTEAFF. The CDR3 DNA reads as TGTGCCAGCAGTTTATACAGGGGCCGGGTGGGCACTGAAGCTTTCTTT. This chain links TRBV28 with TRBJ1-1, with 7 bases matching TRBD1. CDR1 is MDHEN, CDR2 SYDVKM, per germline. The CDR3 sequence is 16 residues long. Trimming cost V 1 base and J 4 bases; bases outside gene matches: 9.

This clone has just a few counts. The rearrangement uses TRBV2 and TRBJ1-1, with TRBD1 identical over 7 bases. This CDR3 spans 15 amino acids. Germline V gene sequence: CDR1 SNHLY, CDR2 FYNNEI. Trimming cost V 6 bases and J 1 base; bases outside gene matches: 8. The CDR3 loop is CASSDRAEENTEAFF. For the CDR3, the DNA is TGTGCCAGCAGCGACAGGGCGGAGGAGAACACTGAAGCTTTCTTT.

This clone showed up just a few times. The rearrangement joins TRBV11-3 to TRBJ1-6; 8 bases agree with TRBD1. This CDR3 is built from 13 residues. J lost 8 bases, V lost 6 bases, and 3 bases had no gene match. CDR1 SGHNT and CDR2 YENEEA come from the germline V gene. The CDR3 DNA reads as TGTGCCAGCAGTACGGGACAGGATTCACCCCTCCACTTT. Its protein is CASSTGQDSPLHF.

The table lists this clone with a count of one. The genes are TRBV19 and TRBJ2-7, with 9 positions matching TRBD1. Looked up from germline, CDR1 is LNHDA and CDR2 is SQIVND (reference sequence). CDR3 length: 14 amino acids. V lost 5 bases and J lost 1; bases outside the gene matches: 3. For the CDR3, the DNA is TGTGCCAGTAGTCGACAGGGGGGATCCTACGAGCAGTACTTC. Translating it yields CASSRQGGSYEQYF.

The CDR3 region is CASSLLAGGYGYTF. CDR3 in DNA: TGTGCCAGCAGCTTACTGGCGGGAGGCTATGGCTACACCTTC. The chain has TRBV11-2 and TRBJ1-2; no definite D call. Germline V gene sequence: CDR1 SGHAT, CDR2 FQNNGV. This CDR3 region has 14 residues. The germline V and J ends were trimmed by 2 bases and 4 bases, with 11 bases remaining between them.